These 28 T cell receptor beta chains were sequenced from one sample in a study of OX40 agonist ivuxolimab in advanced cancers. TCRdb's copy holds only in-frame clones and misses some; the assay was immunoSEQ multiplex PCR. Among about 100,000 clones listed, 75% to 90% were seen once. The sample in question was CD4+ or CD8+ T cells sorted from blood, obtained in a trial of the OX40 agonist ivuxolimab. These receptors were taken from an adult with an advanced solid tumor such as melanoma, head and neck, liver or kidney cancer.

The chain couples TRBV11-2 to TRBJ2-7; D unclear. This CDR3 spans 14 amino acids. Germline V gene data show CDR1 as SGHAT and CDR2 as FQNNGV. Deletions cut 1 base from V and 3 bases from J, with 10 bases between. In nucleotides, the CDR3 is TGTGCCAGCAGCTTAGTAGCAGGCGACTACGAGCAGTACTTC. Encoded protein: CASSLVAGDYEQYF.

A single count supports this clone. The rearrangement links TRBV25-1 to TRBJ2-3, with a tentative D call TRBD2 (5 bases). V gave up 4 bases and J gave up 5 bases, with 16 bases separating them. Germline V gene data show CDR1 as MGHDK and CDR2 as SYGVNS. This CDR3 has 15 residues. CDR3 in DNA: TGTGCCAGCAGTGTACTAGGTGGAGTAGGAGATACGCAGTATTTT. Its translation is CASSVLGGVGDTQYF.

The J gene is TRBJ2-7, the V gene TRBV27, with 9 nucleotides matching TRBD1. V was pared by 9 bases and J by 5 bases, with 14 bases of the junction left unmatched. This CDR3 is built from 15 residues. Germline CDR1 and CDR2: MNHEY and SMNVEV (reference sequence). This CDR3 reads CASASPGQGRHEQYF. The CDR3 region has the DNA TGTGCCAGTGCTTCCCCGGGACAGGGCCGACACGAGCAGTACTTC.

V usage is TRBV6-1 and J usage is TRBJ1-5; D not certain. Germline values: CDR1 MNHNS, CDR2 SASEGT. CDR3 length: 12 residues. V lost 10 bases and J lost 6, with 13 bases in between. The CDR3 loop reads CATEQSGQPQHF. The CDR3 DNA follows: TGTGCCACCGAACAGAGTGGTCAGCCCCAGCATTTT.

The chain couples TRBV19 to TRBJ1-4; D remains ambiguous. CDR3 length equals 11 residues. Germline-derived CDR1 and CDR2 are LNHDA and SQIVND (reference sequence). The ends were cut back, 6 bases at V and 5 bases at J, with 4 bases in the middle. The CDR3, as DNA: TGTGCCAGTAGATCGAATGAAAAACTGTTTTTT. Amino acid sequence: CASRSNEKLFF.

The chain carries TRBV6-5 and TRBJ1-2; D is unresolved. V lost 6 bases and J 4 bases, leaving 12 bases between the germline ends. Germline values: CDR1 MNHEY, CDR2 SVGAGI. CDR3 size: 13 residues. The CDR3 DNA follows: TGTGCCAGCAGCCCTGTGGTGCCCTATGGCTACACCTTC. Its protein product is CASSPVVPYGYTF.

The J gene is TRBJ1-2, the V gene TRBV30, with a possible D match to TRBD1 (5 bases). The CDR3 covers 10 residues. The V gene's germline CDR1 is GTSNPN and CDR2 SVGIG (reference sequence). V lost 5 bases to trimming and J lost 7 bases, with 8 bases between them. This chain's CDR3 is CAWGRVGYTF. The DNA for the CDR3 is TGTGCCTGGGGCAGGGTTGGCTACACCTTC.

This chain uses TRBV5-1 with TRBJ2-2; TRBD2 is a possible D gene (6 bases). Germline V lookup: CDR1 SGHRS, CDR2 YFSETQ. The CDR3 is 15 amino acids. The V and J ends lost 0 bases and 6 bases respectively, with 12 bases between them. Written as DNA, the CDR3 is TGCGCCAGCAGCTTGGTCGGGACTCCACCCGGGGAGCTGTTTTTT. Its translation: CASSLVGTPPGELFF.

The chain employs TRBV5-1 and TRBJ1-5, with D unresolved. CDR3 length: 15 amino acids. In germline, CDR1 is SGHRS, CDR2 YFSETQ. With 0 bases removed from V and 1 base from J, the gap between germline ends came to 8 bases. CDR3 sequence (DNA): TGCGCCAGCAGCTTGGACGGCCGGAGCAATCAGCCCCAGCATTTT. As protein: CASSLDGRSNQPQHF.

The chain has TRBV6-1 and TRBJ2-7; possible D gene TRBD1, 5 bases. Trimming left V 4 bases short and J 2 bases short, with 9 bases between. In germline, CDR1 is MNHNS, CDR2 SASEGT. This CDR3 is 13 amino acids long. The CDR3, as DNA: TGTGCCAGCAGTGCTACAGGTCCCTACGAGCAGTACTTC. Protein product: CASSATGPYEQYF.

This chain joins TRBV5-1 and TRBJ2-7, with 8 bases matching TRBD1. V lost 4 bases to trimming and J lost 2 bases; unmatched junction nucleotides: 8. Germline V gene data show CDR1 as SGHRS and CDR2 as YFSETQ. There are 15 residues in the CDR3. Here the CDR3 DNA reads TGCGCCAGCAGCCAGCAGGGGGCCTTAGCCTACGAGCAGTACTTC. It yields the protein CASSQQGALAYEQYF.

The chain recombines TRBV10-1 with TRBJ2-7; weak D call: TRBD2 (6 bases). Per the germline V gene, CDR1 is WNHNN and CDR2 is SYGVQD (reference sequence). Trimming pared 8 bases from V and 5 bases from J, leaving 16 bases between. The CDR3 spans 13 residues. CDR3 DNA sequence: TGCGCCAGCGCCTACAGTGGGGAGGACGAGCAGTACTTC. Translated: CASAYSGEDEQYF.

V is TRBV28 and J is TRBJ2-5; 10 positions agree with TRBD2. Looked up from germline, CDR1 is MDHEN and CDR2 is SYDVKM. With 3 bases clipped from V and 5 bases from J, the junction kept 9 bases outside the gene matches. The CDR3 is made up of 16 amino acids. CDR3 residues: CASSLWLAGEGETQYF. CDR3 DNA sequence: TGTGCCAGCAGTTTGTGGCTAGCGGGAGAAGGGGAGACCCAGTACTTC.

The sample holds one count of this clone. This rearrangement joins TRBV28 to TRBJ2-5; TRBD1 aligns across 10 bases. CDR1 and CDR2 from the germline V gene are MDHEN and SYDVKM. After removal of 2 bases from V and 5 bases from J, the junction contained 8 bases not matched to a gene. CDR3 length equals 16 residues. CDR3: CASSLQGQGFTETQYF. The CDR3 DNA reads as TGTGCCAGCAGTTTACAGGGACAGGGGTTTACGGAGACCCAGTACTTC. Drawing the rest from reference TRBV28 and TRBJ2-5, the complete variable domain is DVKVTQSSRYLVKRTGEKVFLECVQDMDHENMFWYRQDPGLGLRLIYFSYDVKMKEKGDIPEGYSVSREKKERFSLILESASTNQTSMYLCASSLQGQGFTETQYFGPGTRLLVL.

The chain has TRBV7-6 and TRBJ1-3; 10 bases match TRBD1. This CDR3 region has 17 residues. With 4 bases clipped from V and 3 bases from J, the junction kept 9 bases outside the gene matches. CDR1 and CDR2 (germline): SGHVS, FNYEAQ. CDR3 residues: CASSSRDRGLFGNTIYF. CDR3 nucleotide sequence: TGTGCCAGCAGCTCCCGGGACAGGGGTTTATTTGGAAACACCATATATTTT.

This rearrangement joins TRBV6-1 to TRBJ2-7; 7 nucleotides match TRBD1. From germline, CDR1 is MNHNS and CDR2 SASEGT. V shed 5 bases, J shed 6 bases, and the junction held 4 bases outside the gene matches. This CDR3 spans 12 amino acids. Here the CDR3 reads CASSWTGIEQYF. The CDR3 DNA reads TGTGCCAGCAGTTGGACAGGCATCGAGCAGTACTTC.

The chain has TRBV5-4 and TRBJ2-1, with TRBD1 matching 10 bases. Per the germline V gene, CDR1 is SGHNT and CDR2 is YYREEE (reference sequence). The CDR3 consists of 15 residues. Trimming cost V 4 bases and J 2 bases; bases outside gene matches: 3. The CDR3 sequence: CASSPGQGTYNEQFF. In DNA, the CDR3 is TGTGCCAGCAGCCCGGGACAGGGGACCTACAATGAGCAGTTCTTC.

This chain links TRBV19 with TRBJ1-4, with D possibly matching TRBD1 (5 bases). This CDR3 has 13 amino acids. Germline V lookup: CDR1 LNHDA, CDR2 SQIVND (reference sequence). The V gene lost 7 bases and the J gene lost 7 bases, with 13 bases spanning the gap. The CDR3 coding sequence is TGTGCCAGTAAGGCAGGGAACCTTGAAAAACTGTTTTTT. This translates into CASKAGNLEKLFF.

V usage is TRBV29-1 and J usage is TRBJ1-3; 8 bases map to TRBD1. J gave up 8 bases and V 7 bases, and 16 bases lay outside the gene matches. The CDR3 covers 15 residues. CDR1 is SQVTM, CDR2 ANQGSEA, per germline. The CDR3 DNA is TGCAGCGCCGGCAGTCGTCGACAGGGGTACGACACCATATATTTT. This encodes CSAGSRRQGYDTIYF.

The chain combines TRBV7-9 with TRBJ1-4; 7 nucleotides match TRBD1. Germline V CDR1 and CDR2: SEHNR, FQNEAQ (reference sequence). The V and J ends lost 8 bases and 7 bases, in that order; junction bases with no gene match: 25. The CDR3 totals 19 residues. The CDR3 DNA is TGTGCCAGCTCCGGGGACAGAGGTGGCTCGAGGGGTATGAGTGAAAAACTGTTTTTT. Amino acids: CASSGDRGGSRGMSEKLFF.

This rearrangement joins TRBV6-1 to TRBJ2-7; 9 nucleotides match TRBD2. The junction had 9 bases not matched to a gene; V was cut back by 4 bases and J by 2 bases. The CDR3 sequence is 16 residues long. The germline CDR1 and CDR2 sequences are MNHNS and SASEGT. The CDR3 region has the DNA TGTGCCAGCAGTGTAGCCCTAGCGGGACTGGCCTACGAGCAGTACTTC. As protein: CASSVALAGLAYEQYF.

The J gene is TRBJ1-2, the V gene TRBV18; 12 bases are shared with TRBD1. The CDR3 totals 15 residues. The junction had 4 bases not matched to a gene; V was cut back by 4 bases and J by 4 bases. CDR1 is KGHSH and CDR2 is LQKENI in the germline V gene. CDR3 sequence reads: CASSQGTGGGYGYTF. DNA of the CDR3: TGTGCCAGCTCACAGGGGACAGGGGGCGGCTATGGCTACACCTTC.

The chain combines TRBV29-1 with TRBJ2-2; no reliable D call. The length of the CDR3 is 11 residues. Germline V gives CDR1 SQVTM, CDR2 ANQGSEA. Between the trimmed V and J ends, which lost 4 bases and 6 bases, there was a span of 6 bases. In nucleotides, the CDR3 is TGCAGCGTTGGAGGTCCCGGGGAGCTGTTTTTT. It yields the protein CSVGGPGELFF.

V is TRBV5-4 and J is TRBJ1-2; D gene uncertain. Germline CDR1 and CDR2: SGHNT and YYREEE (reference sequence). The length of the CDR3 is 11 residues. Trimming shortened V by 4 bases and J by 4 bases, and 5 bases separated the two germline ends. The CDR3 nucleotides read TGTGCCAGCAGCCGGGGCTATGGCTACACCTTC. It specifies CASSRGYGYTF.

This clone was counted only a few times. This rearrangement joins TRBV7-9 to TRBJ2-1, with 8 nucleotides matching TRBD2. The junction had 8 bases not matched to a gene; V was cut back by 1 base and J by 9 bases. Germline CDR1 and CDR2: SEHNR and FQNEAQ (reference sequence). This CDR3 spans 15 amino acids. The CDR3 nucleotides are TGTGCCAGCAGCTTAGAGTTAAGCGGGAGTGGTGAGCAGTTCTTC. Residues: CASSLELSGSGEQFF.

The chain is built from TRBV28 and TRBJ1-1; perhaps TRBD1 as D (6 bases). V lost 6 bases and J lost 0, with 11 bases in between. CDR3 size: 14 residues. Germline CDR1 and CDR2: MDHEN and SYDVKM. This CDR3 reads CASSKGEVNTEAFF. The CDR3 DNA reads TGTGCCAGCAGCAAGGGGGAAGTGAACACTGAAGCTTTCTTT.

This clone was seen just once. The V and J genes are TRBV10-2 and TRBJ1-2, with TRBD1 matching 9 bases. CDR3 size: 13 residues. Germline trimming cut 7 bases from V and 7 bases from J; bases unmatched to any gene: 7. Germline V gene data show CDR1 as WSHSY and CDR2 as SAAADI. In DNA form, the CDR3 reads TGCGCCAGCAAGGGGACAGGGCAGGGTGGCTACACCTTC. Its translation: CASKGTGQGGYTF.

J is TRBJ1-2 and V is TRBV5-4; 7 bases line up with TRBD1. Germline trimming cut 4 bases from V and 2 bases from J; bases unmatched to any gene: 2. The germline gives CDR1 SGHNT, CDR2 YYREEE (reference sequence). This CDR3 is 13 amino acids long. CDR3 DNA: TGTGCCAGCAGCACACAGGGGAACTATGGCTACACCTTC. It is translated as CASSTQGNYGYTF.